The rows below give T cell receptor beta chains drawn from one sample of a study of blood T cell repertoires in COVID-19. Repertoires were generated with immunoSEQ multiplex PCR, while TCRdb's copy carries only in-frame clones and drops some. The data hold approximately 100,000 clones, with around four fifths observed a single time. Sequencing used peripheral blood. These receptors came from a woman aged 55-75 years with acute or convalescent COVID-19. CDR3s include the opening cysteine and the closing phenylalanine or tryptophan. Fields, in order: V gene, J gene, clone size, D gene, CDR3 protein, CDR3 DNA. The D gene is left open where the match is weak. The size of a clone is reported for some rows only, either as once, few or many, or as a class for expanded clones.

>TRBV28|TRBJ1-1|-|TRBD1
CASSLLQGVGTEAFF
TGTGCCAGCAGTTTACTCCAGGGGGTCGGCACTGAAGCTTTCTTT
>TRBV28|TRBJ1-5|-|TRBD1
CASSRTGNLNQPQHF
TGTGCCAGTTCTAGGACAGGAAACCTCAATCAGCCCCAGCATTTT
>TRBV6-5|TRBJ2-5|once|-
CASSPRGGVETQYF
TGTGCCAGCAGTCCCCGGGGTGGGGTCGAGACCCAGTACTTC
>TRBV7-8|TRBJ2-2|-|-
CASSRSQGELFF
TGTGCCAGCTCAAGGAGCCAGGGGGAGCTGTTTTTT
>TRBV7-9|TRBJ2-1|-|TRBD1
CASSIPGDRGSYNEQFF
TGTGCCAGCAGCATCCCCGGGGACAGGGGTTCCTACAATGAGCAGTTCTTC
>TRBV18|TRBJ2-7|-|-
CASSATAGPYEQYF
TGTGCCAGCTCAGCCACCGCAGGTCCTTACGAGCAGTACTTC
>TRBV6-2/TRBV6-3|TRBJ1-1|-|-
CASSSGTNTEAFF
TGTGCCAGCAGTTCCGGGACAAACACTGAAGCTTTCTTT
>TRBV7-3|TRBJ2-2|-|TRBD1
CASSLGQGARIGELFF
TGTGCCAGCAGCTTGGGACAGGGGGCCCGGATAGGGGAGCTGTTTTTT
>TRBV7-2|TRBJ2-2|-|TRBD1
CASSAQGARGGELFF
TGTGCCAGCAGCGCCCAGGGGGCGAGGGGCGGGGAGCTGTTTTTT
>TRBV4-2|TRBJ2-7|-|TRBD2
CASSPSLAGDYYEQYF
TGTGCCAGCAGTCCGAGTCTAGCGGGGGATTACTACGAGCAGTACTTC
>TRBV27|TRBJ2-1|-|-
CASSPRLGEQFF
TGTGCCAGCAGTCCGAGGTTAGGTGAGCAGTTCTTC
>TRBV28|TRBJ1-5|-|TRBD1
CASSLPTGGIQPQHF
TGTGCCAGCAGTTTACCGACAGGGGGCATTCAGCCCCAGCATTTT
>TRBV6-5|TRBJ1-1|few|-
CASGQRPVPEAFF
TGTGCCAGTGGACAGCGGCCTGTCCCTGAAGCTTTCTTT
>TRBV7-3|TRBJ2-1|-|-
CASSSRQTPPYNEQFF
TGTGCCAGCAGCTCCCGACAGACACCCCCCTACAATGAGCAGTTCTTC
>TRBV19|TRBJ1-5|once|TRBD1
CASSGDRGTWIQPQHF
TGTGCCAGTAGCGGGGACAGGGGGACGTGGATTCAGCCCCAGCATTTT
>TRBV5-1|TRBJ2-5|-|TRBD2
CASSLGVLAGDYQETQYF
TGCGCCAGCAGCTTGGGGGTCCTAGCGGGGGATTACCAAGAGACCCAGTACTTC
>TRBV5-1|TRBJ1-2|-|TRBD1
CASGSGTGGEGYTF
TGCGCCAGCGGATCCGGGACAGGGGGTGAAGGCTACACCTTC
>TRBV7-9|TRBJ1-2|once|TRBD1
CASSTTPGQSSFYGYTF
TGTGCCAGCAGCACCACCCCGGGACAGAGTAGTTTCTATGGCTACACCTTC
>TRBV7-2|TRBJ2-1|-|-
CASSLGLANEQFF
TGTGCCAGCAGCTTAGGGCTAGCGAATGAGCAGTTCTTC
>TRBV10-3|TRBJ2-2|-|-
CAIRRQGQSNTGELFF
TGTGCCATCAGGAGACAAGGACAGTCGAACACCGGGGAGCTGTTTTTT
>TRBV2|TRBJ2-1|-|TRBD2
CASSESGLARNEQFF
TGTGCCAGCAGTGAATCGGGACTAGCGAGGAATGAGCAGTTCTTC
>TRBV7-2|TRBJ2-3|-|TRBD1
CASRTGVTDTQYF
TGTGCCAGCAGAACAGGGGTCACAGATACGCAGTATTTT
>TRBV5-1|TRBJ1-3|-|TRBD1
CASSLVGQGYGNTIYF
TGCGCCAGCAGCTTGGTAGGACAGGGATACGGAAACACCATATATTTT
>TRBV2|TRBJ1-5|-|-
CASSTNGVAQPQHF
TGTGCCAGCAGCACGAACGGAGTAGCTCAGCCCCAGCATTTT
>TRBV30|TRBJ1-1|-|-
CAWSVRVAGQAFF
TGTGCCTGGAGTGTACGGGTAGCGGGCCAAGCTTTCTTT
>TRBV5-3|TRBJ2-7|-|TRBD1
CARSARQGDLGTYEQYF
TGTGCCAGAAGCGCGAGACAGGGTGATTTGGGAACCTACGAGCAGTACTTC
>TRBV6-5|TRBJ1-4|-|TRBD1
CASSRSTGTREKLFF
TGTGCCAGCAGCCGTTCGACAGGGACTAGAGAAAAACTGTTTTTT
>TRBV27|TRBJ2-7|-|TRBD2
CASSLGRRLAGEGGFYEQYF
TGTGCCAGCAGTTTGGGTAGAAGACTAGCGGGAGAGGGGGGGTTCTACGAGCAGTACTTC
>TRBV19|TRBJ1-5|-|-
CASSETPNQPQHF
TGTGCCAGTTCCGAAACACCTAATCAGCCCCAGCATTTT
>TRBV5-1|TRBJ1-1|-|-
CASSDDRNTEAFF
TGCGCCAGCAGCGATGACAGAAACACTGAAGCTTTCTTT
>TRBV5-1|TRBJ1-3|once|-
CASSFGGDGNTIYF
TGCGCCAGCAGCTTTGGAGGGGATGGAAACACCATATATTTT
>TRBV21-1|TRBJ2-3|-|-
CASSKVVPDGLAHSTDTQYF
TGTGCCAGCAGCAAAGTCGTTCCAGACGGACTAGCGCACAGCACAGATACGCAGTATTTT
>TRBV28|TRBJ1-5|-|-
CASSREWPQHF
TGTGCCAGCAGTCGAGAGTGGCCCCAGCATTTT